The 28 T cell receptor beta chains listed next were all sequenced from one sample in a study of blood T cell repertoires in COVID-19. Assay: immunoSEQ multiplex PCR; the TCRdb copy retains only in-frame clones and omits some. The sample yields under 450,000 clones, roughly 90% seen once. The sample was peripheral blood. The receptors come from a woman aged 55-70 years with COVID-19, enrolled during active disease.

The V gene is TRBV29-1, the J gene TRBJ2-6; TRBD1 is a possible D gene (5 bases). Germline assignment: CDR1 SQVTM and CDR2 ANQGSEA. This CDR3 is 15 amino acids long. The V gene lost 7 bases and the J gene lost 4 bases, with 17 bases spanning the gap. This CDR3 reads CSATGDRGGANVLTF. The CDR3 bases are TGCAGCGCCACAGGAGATAGGGGAGGGGCCAACGTCCTGACTTTC.

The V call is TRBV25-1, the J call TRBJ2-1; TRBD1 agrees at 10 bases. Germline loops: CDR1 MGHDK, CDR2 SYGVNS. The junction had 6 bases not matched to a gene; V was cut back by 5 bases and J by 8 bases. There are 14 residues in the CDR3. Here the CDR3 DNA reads TGTGCCAGCAGTCAATCGACAGGGGGCGATGAGCAGTTCTTC. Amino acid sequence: CASSQSTGGDEQFF.

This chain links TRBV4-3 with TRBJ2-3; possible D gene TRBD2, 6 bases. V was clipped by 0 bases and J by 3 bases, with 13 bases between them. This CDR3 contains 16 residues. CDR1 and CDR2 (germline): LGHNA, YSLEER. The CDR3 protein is CASSQDLAGRTDTQYF. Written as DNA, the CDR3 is TGCGCCAGCAGCCAAGATCTGGCAGGGAGGACAGATACGCAGTATTTT.

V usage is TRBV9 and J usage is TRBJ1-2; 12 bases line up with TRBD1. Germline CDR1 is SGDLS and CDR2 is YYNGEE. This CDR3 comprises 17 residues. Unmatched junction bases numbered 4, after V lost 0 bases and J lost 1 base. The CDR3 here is CASSVEGTGGFNYGYTF. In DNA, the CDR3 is TGTGCCAGCAGCGTAGAAGGGACAGGGGGCTTTAACTATGGCTACACCTTC.

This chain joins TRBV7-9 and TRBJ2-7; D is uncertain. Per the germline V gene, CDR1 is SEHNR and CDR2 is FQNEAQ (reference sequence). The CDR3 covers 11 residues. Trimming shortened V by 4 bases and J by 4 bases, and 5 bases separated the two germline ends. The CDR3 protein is CASSSQYEQYF. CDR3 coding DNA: TGTGCCAGCAGCTCCCAATACGAGCAGTACTTC.

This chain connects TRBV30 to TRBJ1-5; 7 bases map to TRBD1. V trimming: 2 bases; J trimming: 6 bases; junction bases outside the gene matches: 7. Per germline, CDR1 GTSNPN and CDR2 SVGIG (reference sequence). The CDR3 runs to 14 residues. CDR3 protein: CAWSPTGRPQPQHF. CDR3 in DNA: TGTGCCTGGAGTCCGACAGGGAGGCCTCAGCCCCAGCATTTT.

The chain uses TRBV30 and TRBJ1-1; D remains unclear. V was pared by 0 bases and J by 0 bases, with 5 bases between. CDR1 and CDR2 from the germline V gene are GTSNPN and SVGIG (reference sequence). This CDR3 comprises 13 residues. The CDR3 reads CAWSVSVNTEAFF. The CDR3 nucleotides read TGTGCCTGGAGTGTTTCAGTGAACACTGAAGCTTTCTTT.

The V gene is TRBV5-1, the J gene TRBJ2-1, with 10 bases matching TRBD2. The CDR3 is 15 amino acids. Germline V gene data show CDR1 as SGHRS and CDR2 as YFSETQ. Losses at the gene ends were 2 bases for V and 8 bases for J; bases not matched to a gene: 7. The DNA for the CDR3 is TGCGCCAGCAGCTTCCAGCGGGGGGGCCGGGATGAGCAGTTCTTC. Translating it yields CASSFQRGGRDEQFF.

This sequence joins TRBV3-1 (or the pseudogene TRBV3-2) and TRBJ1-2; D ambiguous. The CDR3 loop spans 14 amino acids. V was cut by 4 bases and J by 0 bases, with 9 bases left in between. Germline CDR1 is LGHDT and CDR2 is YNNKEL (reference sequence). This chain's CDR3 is CASSPRLANYGYTF. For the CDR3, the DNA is TGTGCCAGCAGCCCGAGGTTAGCTAACTATGGCTACACCTTC.

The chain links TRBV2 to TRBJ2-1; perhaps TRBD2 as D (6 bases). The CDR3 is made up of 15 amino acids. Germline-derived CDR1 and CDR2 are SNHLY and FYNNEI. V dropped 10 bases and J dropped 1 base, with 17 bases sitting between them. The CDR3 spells CATTQRGNSYNEQFF. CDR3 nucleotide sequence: TGTGCCACAACCCAACGGGGGAATTCCTACAATGAGCAGTTCTTC.

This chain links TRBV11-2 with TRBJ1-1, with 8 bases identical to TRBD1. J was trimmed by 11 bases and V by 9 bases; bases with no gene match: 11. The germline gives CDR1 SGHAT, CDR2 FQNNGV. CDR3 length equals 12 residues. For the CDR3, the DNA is TGTGCCAGTAGGGGGACAGGTGCCCGGGCTTTCTTT. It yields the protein CASRGTGARAFF. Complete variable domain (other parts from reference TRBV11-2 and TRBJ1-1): EAGVAQSPRYKIIEKRQSVAFWCNPISGHATLYWYQQILGQGPKLLIQFQNNGVVDDSQLPKDRFSAERLKGVDSTLKIQPAKLEDSAVYLCASRGTGARAFFGQGTRLTVV.

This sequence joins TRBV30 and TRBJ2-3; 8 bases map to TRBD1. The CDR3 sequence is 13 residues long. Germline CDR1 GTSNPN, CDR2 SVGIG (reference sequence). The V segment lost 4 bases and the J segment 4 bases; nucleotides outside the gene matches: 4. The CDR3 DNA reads TGTGCCTGGAACAGGGGGGCTGCAGATACGCAGTATTTT. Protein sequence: CAWNRGAADTQYF.

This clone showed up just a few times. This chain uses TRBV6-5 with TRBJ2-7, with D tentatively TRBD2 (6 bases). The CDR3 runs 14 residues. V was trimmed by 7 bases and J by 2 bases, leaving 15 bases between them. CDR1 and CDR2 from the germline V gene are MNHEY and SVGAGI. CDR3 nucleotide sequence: TGTGCCAGCACCTACGGTGCGGGGACCTACGAGCAGTACTTC. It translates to CASTYGAGTYEQYF.

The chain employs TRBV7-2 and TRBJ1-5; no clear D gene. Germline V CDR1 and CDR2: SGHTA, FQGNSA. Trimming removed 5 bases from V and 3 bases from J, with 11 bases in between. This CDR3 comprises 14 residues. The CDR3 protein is CASSTYSANQPQHF. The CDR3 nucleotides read TGTGCCAGCAGCACATACAGTGCCAATCAGCCCCAGCATTTT.

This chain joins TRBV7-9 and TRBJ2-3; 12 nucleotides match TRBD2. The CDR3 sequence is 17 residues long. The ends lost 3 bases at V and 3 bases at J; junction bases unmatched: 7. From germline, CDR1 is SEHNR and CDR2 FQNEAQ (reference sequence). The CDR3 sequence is CASSFRLAGDVTDTQYF. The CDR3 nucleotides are TGTGCCAGCAGCTTCAGACTAGCGGGGGATGTAACAGATACGCAGTATTTT.

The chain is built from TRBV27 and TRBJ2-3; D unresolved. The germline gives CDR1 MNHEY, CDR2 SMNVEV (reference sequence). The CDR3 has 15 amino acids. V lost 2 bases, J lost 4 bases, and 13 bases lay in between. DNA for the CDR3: TGTGCCAGCAGTTTAGACCCCGGGTACTCAGATACGCAGTATTTT. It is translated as CASSLDPGYSDTQYF.

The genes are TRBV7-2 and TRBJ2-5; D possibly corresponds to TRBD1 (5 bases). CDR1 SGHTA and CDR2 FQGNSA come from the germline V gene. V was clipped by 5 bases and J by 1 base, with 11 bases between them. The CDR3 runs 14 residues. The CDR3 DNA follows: TGTGCCAGCAGCGCCGACAGTTTCCAAGAGACCCAGTACTTC. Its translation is CASSADSFQETQYF.

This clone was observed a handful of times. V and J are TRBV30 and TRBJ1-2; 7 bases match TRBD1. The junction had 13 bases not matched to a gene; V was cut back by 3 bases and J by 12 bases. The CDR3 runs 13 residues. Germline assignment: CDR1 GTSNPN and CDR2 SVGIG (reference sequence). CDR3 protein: CAWSLSTTGWDTF. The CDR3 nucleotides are TGTGCCTGGAGCCTGTCTACGACAGGGTGGGACACCTTC.

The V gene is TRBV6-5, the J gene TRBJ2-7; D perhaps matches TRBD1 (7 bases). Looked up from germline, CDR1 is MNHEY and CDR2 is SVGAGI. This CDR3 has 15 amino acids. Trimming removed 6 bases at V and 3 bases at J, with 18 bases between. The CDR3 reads CASRRFGQGGYEQYF. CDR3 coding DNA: TGTGCCAGCAGGCGATTTGGGCAGGGGGGCTACGAGCAGTACTTC.

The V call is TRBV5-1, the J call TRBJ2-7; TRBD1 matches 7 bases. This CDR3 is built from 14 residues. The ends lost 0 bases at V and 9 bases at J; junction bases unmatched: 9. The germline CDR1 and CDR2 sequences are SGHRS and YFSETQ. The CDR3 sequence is CASSLGGQSQTQYF. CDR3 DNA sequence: TGCGCCAGCAGCTTGGGGGGACAGAGCCAAACGCAGTACTTC.

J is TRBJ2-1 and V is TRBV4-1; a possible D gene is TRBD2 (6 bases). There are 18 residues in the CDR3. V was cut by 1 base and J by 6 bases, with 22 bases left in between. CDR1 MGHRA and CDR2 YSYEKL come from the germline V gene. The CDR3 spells CASSQGRGTTRGGNEQFF. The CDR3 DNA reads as TGCGCCAGCAGCCAAGGTCGGGGAACTACCCGGGGAGGCAATGAGCAGTTCTTC.

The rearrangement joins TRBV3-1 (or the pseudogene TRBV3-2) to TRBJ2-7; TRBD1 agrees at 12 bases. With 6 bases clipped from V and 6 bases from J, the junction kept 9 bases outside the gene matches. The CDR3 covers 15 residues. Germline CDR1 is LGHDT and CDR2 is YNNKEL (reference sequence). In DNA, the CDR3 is TGTGCCAGCAGTAGGATCGGGACAGGGGGCCTCGAGCAGTACTTC. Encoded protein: CASSRIGTGGLEQYF.

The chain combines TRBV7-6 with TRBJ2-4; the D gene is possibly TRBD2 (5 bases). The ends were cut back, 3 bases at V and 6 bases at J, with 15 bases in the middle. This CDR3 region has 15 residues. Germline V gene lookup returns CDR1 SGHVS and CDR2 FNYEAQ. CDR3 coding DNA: TGTGCCAGCAGCTTTGGAGCCTCCAGCGGAAACATTCAGTACTTC. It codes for CASSFGASSGNIQYF.

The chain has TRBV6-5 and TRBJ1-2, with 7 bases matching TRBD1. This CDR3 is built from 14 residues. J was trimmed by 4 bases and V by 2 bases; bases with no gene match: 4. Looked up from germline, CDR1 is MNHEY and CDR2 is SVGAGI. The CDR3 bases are TGTGCCAGCAGTTACAACAGGGGAGCCTATGGCTACACCTTC. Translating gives CASSYNRGAYGYTF.

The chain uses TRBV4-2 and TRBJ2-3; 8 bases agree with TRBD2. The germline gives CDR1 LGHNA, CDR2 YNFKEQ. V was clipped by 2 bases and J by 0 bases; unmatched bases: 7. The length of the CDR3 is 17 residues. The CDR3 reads CASSQIVSGASTDTQYF. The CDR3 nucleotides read TGTGCCAGCAGCCAAATCGTTAGCGGGGCTAGCACAGATACGCAGTATTTT.

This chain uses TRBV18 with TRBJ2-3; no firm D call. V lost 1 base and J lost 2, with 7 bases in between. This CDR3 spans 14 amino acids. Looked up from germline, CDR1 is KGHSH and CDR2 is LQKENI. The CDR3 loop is CASSPRGDTDTQYF. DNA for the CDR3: TGTGCCAGCTCACCACGCGGAGACACAGATACGCAGTATTTT.

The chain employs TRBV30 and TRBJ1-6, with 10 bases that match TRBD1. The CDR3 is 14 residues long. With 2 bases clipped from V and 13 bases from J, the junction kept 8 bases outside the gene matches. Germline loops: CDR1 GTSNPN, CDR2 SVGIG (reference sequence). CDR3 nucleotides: TGTGCCTGGAGTACTGGGACAGGGGCCGCGCCCCTCCACTTT. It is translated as CAWSTGTGAAPLHF. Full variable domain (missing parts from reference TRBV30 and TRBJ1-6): SQTIHQWPATLVQPVGSPLSLECTVEGTSNPNLYWYRQAAGRGLQLLFYSVGIGQISSEVPQNLSASRPQDRQFILSSKKLLLSDSGFYLCAWSTGTGAAPLHFGNGTRLTVT.

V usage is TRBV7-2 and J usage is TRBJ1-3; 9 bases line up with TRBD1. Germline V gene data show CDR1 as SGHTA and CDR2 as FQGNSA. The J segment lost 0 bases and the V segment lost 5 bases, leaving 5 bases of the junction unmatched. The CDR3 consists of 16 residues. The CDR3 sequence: CASSPRQGVSGNTIYF. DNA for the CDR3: TGTGCCAGCAGCCCGAGACAGGGGGTCTCTGGAAACACCATATATTTT.